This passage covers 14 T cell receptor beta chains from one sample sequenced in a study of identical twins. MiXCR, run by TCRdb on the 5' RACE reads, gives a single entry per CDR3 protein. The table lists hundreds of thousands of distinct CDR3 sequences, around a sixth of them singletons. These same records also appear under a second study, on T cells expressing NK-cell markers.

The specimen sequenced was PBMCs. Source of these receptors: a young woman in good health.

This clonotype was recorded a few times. The CDR3 region is CASSQRTANTEAFF. In DNA form, the CDR3 reads TGCGCCAGCAGCCAGAGGACAGCGAACACTGAAGCTTTCTTT. The rearrangement joins TRBV5-1 to TRBJ1-1; TRBD1 might be the D (6 bases). The germline V gene encodes CDR1 SGHRS and CDR2 YFSETQ. V lost 4 bases to trimming and J lost 1 base, with 11 bases between them. The CDR3 is made up of 14 amino acids.

The CDR3 sequence is CASIETSGGNVLNTGELFF. In DNA form, the CDR3 reads TGCGCCAGCATAGAAACTAGCGGGGGAAACGTACTTAACACCGGGGAGCTGTTTTTT. This chain connects TRBV5-1 to TRBJ2-2; TRBD2 matches at 11 bases. After removal of 6 bases from V and 2 bases from J, the junction contained 15 bases not matched to a gene. CDR1 is SGHRS, CDR2 YFSETQ, per germline. This CDR3 has 19 amino acids.

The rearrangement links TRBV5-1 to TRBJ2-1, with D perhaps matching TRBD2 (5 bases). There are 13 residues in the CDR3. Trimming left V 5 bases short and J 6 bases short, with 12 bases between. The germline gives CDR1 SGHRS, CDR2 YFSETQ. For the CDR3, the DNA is TGCGCCAGCAGGCGGTGGGGAGCCAATGAGCAGTTCTTC. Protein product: CASRRWGANEQFF. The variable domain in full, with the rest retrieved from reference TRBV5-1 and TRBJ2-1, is KAGVTQTPRYLIKTRGQQVTLSCSPISGHRSVSWYQQTPGQGLQFLFEYFSETQRNKGNFPGRFSGRQFSNSRSEMNVSTLELGDSALYLCASRRWGANEQFFGPGTRLTVL.

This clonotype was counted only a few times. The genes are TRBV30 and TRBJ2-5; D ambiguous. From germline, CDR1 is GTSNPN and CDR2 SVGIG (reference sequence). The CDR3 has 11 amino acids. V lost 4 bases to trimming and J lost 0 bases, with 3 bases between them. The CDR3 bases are TGTGCCTGGAAACACCAAGAGACCCAGTACTTC. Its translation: CAWKHQETQYF. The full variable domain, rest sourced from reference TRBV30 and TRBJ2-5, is SQTIHQWPATLVQPVGSPLSLECTVEGTSNPNLYWYRQAAGRGLQLLFYSVGIGQISSEVPQNLSASRPQDRQFILSSKKLLLSDSGFYLCAWKHQETQYFGPGTRLLVL.

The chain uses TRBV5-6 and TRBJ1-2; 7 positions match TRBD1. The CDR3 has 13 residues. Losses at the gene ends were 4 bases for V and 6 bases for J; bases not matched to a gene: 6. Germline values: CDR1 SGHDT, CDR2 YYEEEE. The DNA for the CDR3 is TGTGCCAGCAGCACGCGGCAGGGGGATGGCTACACCTTC. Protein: CASSTRQGDGYTF.

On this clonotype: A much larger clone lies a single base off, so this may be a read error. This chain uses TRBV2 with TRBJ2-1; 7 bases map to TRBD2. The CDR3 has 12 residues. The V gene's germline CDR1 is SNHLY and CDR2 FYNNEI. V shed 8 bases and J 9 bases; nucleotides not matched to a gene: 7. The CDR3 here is CASWTRGSEQFF. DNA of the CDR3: TGTGCCAGCTGGACTAGAGGGTCTGAGCAGTTCTTC.

The CDR3 DNA is TGCAGCCTCCCCGGGACTAGCGGGATTCATGAGCAGTTCTTC. Translating it yields CSLPGTSGIHEQFF. The chain carries TRBV29-1 and TRBJ2-1; 13 bases align to TRBD2. V trimming: 8 bases; J trimming: 8 bases; junction bases outside the gene matches: 9. This CDR3 spans 14 amino acids. Germline CDR1 and CDR2: SQVTM and ANQGSEA.

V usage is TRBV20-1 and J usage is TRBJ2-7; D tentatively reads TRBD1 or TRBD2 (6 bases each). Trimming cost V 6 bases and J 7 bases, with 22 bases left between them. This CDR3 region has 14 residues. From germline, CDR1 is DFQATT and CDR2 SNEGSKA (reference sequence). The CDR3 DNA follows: TGCAGTGCCACGTCGGGGGCGGCGTTTTCTGAGCAGTACTTC. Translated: CSATSGAAFSEQYF.

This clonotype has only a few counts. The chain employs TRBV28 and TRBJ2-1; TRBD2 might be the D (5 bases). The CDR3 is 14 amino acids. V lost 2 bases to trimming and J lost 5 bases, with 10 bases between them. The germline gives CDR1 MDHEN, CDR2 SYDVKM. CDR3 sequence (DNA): TGTGCCAGCAGTTTACCTAGCAGGCACAATGAGCAGTTCTTC. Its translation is CASSLPSRHNEQFF. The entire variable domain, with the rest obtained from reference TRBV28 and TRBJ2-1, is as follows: DVKVTQSSRYLVKRTGEKVFLECVQDMDHENMFWYRQDPGLGLRLIYFSYDVKMKEKGDIPEGYSVSREKKERFSLILESASTNQTSMYLCASSLPSRHNEQFFGPGTRLTVL.

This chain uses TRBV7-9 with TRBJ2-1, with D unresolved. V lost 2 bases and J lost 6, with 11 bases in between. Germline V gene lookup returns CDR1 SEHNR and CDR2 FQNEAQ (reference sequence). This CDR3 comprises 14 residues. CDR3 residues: CASSLIPSLNEQFF. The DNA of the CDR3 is TGTGCCAGCAGCTTAATACCTTCTCTCAATGAGCAGTTCTTC. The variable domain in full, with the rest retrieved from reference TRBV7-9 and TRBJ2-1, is DTGVSQNPRHKITKRGQNVTFRCDPISEHNRLYWYRQTLGQGPEFLTYFQNEAQLEKSRLLSDRFSAERPKGSFSTLEIQRTEQGDSAMYLCASSLIPSLNEQFFGPGTRLTVL.

CDR3 bases: TGTGCCAGCAGCCAAGACGGATTTTACAATGAGCAGTTCTTC. Translation gives CASSQDGFYNEQFF. The chain has TRBV3-1 and TRBJ2-1; D is ambiguous. The germline V gene encodes CDR1 LGHDT and CDR2 YNNKEL (reference sequence). V was clipped by 0 bases and J by 4 bases, with 7 bases between them. The CDR3 has 14 residues.

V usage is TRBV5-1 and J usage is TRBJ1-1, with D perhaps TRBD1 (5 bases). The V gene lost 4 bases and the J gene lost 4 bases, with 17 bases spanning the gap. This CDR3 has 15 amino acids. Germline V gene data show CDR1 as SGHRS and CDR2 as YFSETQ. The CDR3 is CASSRQGPGGTEAFF. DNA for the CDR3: TGCGCCAGCAGCAGGCAGGGCCCGGGGGGCACTGAAGCTTTCTTT.

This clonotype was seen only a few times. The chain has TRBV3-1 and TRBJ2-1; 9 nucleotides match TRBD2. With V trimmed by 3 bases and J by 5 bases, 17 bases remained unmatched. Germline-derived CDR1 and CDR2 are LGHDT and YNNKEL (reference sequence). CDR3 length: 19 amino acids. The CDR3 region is CASSHRELTGTSFDNEQFF. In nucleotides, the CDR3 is TGTGCCAGCAGCCATAGAGAACTTACCGGGACTAGCTTCGACAATGAGCAGTTCTTC.

The CDR3 bases are TGTGCCAGCAGCTTGTGGGAGAGGGGTTCACCCCTCCACTTT. Translating it yields CASSLWERGSPLHF. The rearrangement uses TRBV5-6 and TRBJ1-6; D is possibly TRBD1 (5 bases). The CDR3 is 14 residues long. Germline lookup yields CDR1 SGHDT and CDR2 YYEEEE. Trimming stripped 1 base from V and 9 bases from J, with 11 bases between.